The 20 T cell receptor beta chains below all came from one sample that was sequenced in a study of prognosis after radiotherapy for stage I lung cancer. From genomic DNA, TCR beta CDR3 was amplified by two-round multiplex PCR. During first-round PCR, primers specific to each TRBV and TRBJ gene were used. TCRdb analysed the multiplex PCR reads with MiXCR anew, one entry per CDR3 protein. The sample holds about 20,000 distinct CDR3 sequences; 40% to 50% are singletons and the top ten take 39%. Specimen: PBMCs, collected before or after stereotactic body radiation therapy (not recorded which). All receptors derive from a donor aged 50 or older with non-small cell lung cancer.

This clonotype was counted many times. The gene calls are TRBV28 and TRBJ2-3; 12 bases line up with TRBD2. The CDR3 covers 16 residues. CDR1 and CDR2 (germline): MDHEN, SYDVKM. The junction had 5 bases not matched to a gene; V was cut back by 0 bases and J by 7 bases. The DNA for the CDR3 is TGTGCCAGCAGTTTATGGGCTAGCGGGGGGGTATATACGCAGTATTTT. Its protein is CASSLWASGGVYTQYF.

CDR3 amino acids: CASSEHLGAGHTEAFF. The CDR3 region has the DNA TGTGCCAGCAGTGAACACCTCGGGGCAGGGCACACTGAAGCTTTCTTT. The gene calls are TRBV6-2 or TRBV6-3 and TRBJ1-1; a weak D match, TRBD1 (5 bases). Germline loops: CDR1 MNHEY, CDR2 SVGEGT. V was shortened by 5 bases and J by 3 bases, with 19 bases between the two germline ends. The CDR3 runs to 16 residues.

This clonotype was seen many times. The chain recombines TRBV7-9 with TRBJ1-2, with D tentatively TRBD1 (6 bases). Germline CDR1 and CDR2: SEHNR and FQNEAQ (reference sequence). V was clipped by 7 bases and J by 2 bases, with 11 bases between them. The CDR3 is 13 residues long. The CDR3 sequence is CASNDQGNYGYTF. The CDR3 DNA follows: TGTGCCAGCAACGACCAGGGGAACTATGGCTACACCTTC.

This rearrangement joins TRBV5-1 to TRBJ2-1, with D perhaps matching TRBD2 (6 bases). Germline V gives CDR1 SGHRS, CDR2 YFSETQ. CDR3 length: 16 residues. V gave up 4 bases and J gave up 4 bases, with 18 bases separating them. The DNA for the CDR3 is TGCGCCAGCAGCCCCTTTGCGGGCGGGGTTTACAATGAGCAGTTCTTC. Translation gives CASSPFAGGVYNEQFF.

This clonotype was observed at least ten times. The chain joins TRBV2 to TRBJ1-1; D remains unclear. The CDR3 covers 13 residues. The V and J ends lost 3 bases and 2 bases respectively, with 7 bases between them. The V gene's germline CDR1 is SNHLY and CDR2 FYNNEI. For the CDR3, the DNA is TGTGCCAGCAGTGATCGGACCAACACTGAAGCTTTCTTT. Translating it yields CASSDRTNTEAFF. Filled out from reference TRBV2 and TRBJ1-1, the complete variable domain reads EPEVTQTPSHQVTQMGQEVILRCVPISNHLYFYWYRQILGQKVEFLVSFYNNEISEKSEIFDDQFSVERPDGSNFTLKIRSTKLEDSAMYFCASSDRTNTEAFFGQGTRLTVV.

The gene calls are TRBV9 and TRBJ2-7; D may be TRBD1 (7 bases). The ends were cut back, 5 bases at V and 6 bases at J, with 18 bases in the middle. Germline CDR1 is SGDLS and CDR2 is YYNGEE. The CDR3 has 14 amino acids. The CDR3 bases are TGTGCCAGCAGACGACAGGGAGGACTCCGCGAGCAGTACTTC. It specifies CASRRQGGLREQYF.

On this clonotype: A read error likely explains this, since a far larger clone differs by one base. This chain uses TRBV7-9 with TRBJ1-3; D possibly corresponds to TRBD1 (5 bases). The germline V gene has CDR1 SEHNR and CDR2 FQNEAQ (reference sequence). CDR3 length: 14 residues. Trimming took 3 bases from V and 4 from J, leaving 10 bases between them. The CDR3: CASSFGGSGNTIYF. Here the CDR3 DNA reads TGTGCCAGCAGCTTCGGGGGGTCCGGAAACACCATATATTTT.

The chain combines TRBV5-4 with TRBJ1-2; the D gene is possibly TRBD1 (5 bases). This CDR3 region has 15 residues. Trimming removed 4 bases at V and 6 bases at J, with 19 bases between. Germline V gene sequence: CDR1 SGHNT, CDR2 YYREEE (reference sequence). The CDR3 nucleotides read TGTGCCAGCAGCAGAGCACAGGTGACCTTTGATGGCTACACCTTC. Protein: CASSRAQVTFDGYTF.

Comment on this clonotype: A junction boundary mismatches the germline segment, possibly from a read error. The gene calls are TRBV6-1 and TRBJ2-7; 7 nucleotides line up with TRBD1. This CDR3 is built from 15 residues. Germline V gene lookup returns CDR1 MNHNS and CDR2 SASEGT. CDR3 amino acids: CASTEGQDPTYEQYF. The CDR3 coding sequence is TGTGCCAGCACTGAAGGACAGGACCCCACCTACGAGCAGTACTTC.

The sample holds many counts of this clonotype. As DNA, the CDR3 is TGTGCCACCAGTGAGCCGTTCCCAGATACGCAGTATTTT. Translation gives CATSEPFPDTQYF. The rearrangement joins TRBV24-1 to TRBJ2-3; D unresolved. The CDR3 contains 13 residues. CDR1 and CDR2 from the germline V gene are KGHDR and SFDVKD. Between the trimmed V and J ends, which lost 4 bases and 4 bases, there was a span of 8 bases.

The rearrangement links TRBV28 to TRBJ2-3, with D possibly TRBD2 on 6 matching bases. This CDR3 is built from 19 residues. Trimming left V 3 bases short and J 4 bases short, with 26 bases between. CDR1 is MDHEN and CDR2 is SYDVKM in the germline V gene. In nucleotides, the CDR3 is TGTGCCAGCAGTTTCCCAGGACATCATAGCGGAGAGGAGGCAGATACGCAGTATTTT. It specifies CASSFPGHHSGEEADTQYF.

The table lists this clonotype with a few counts. The chain employs TRBV5-4 and TRBJ2-1; 12 bases align to TRBD2. V lost 2 bases, J lost 8 bases, and 8 bases stayed unmatched. CDR3 length: 16 residues. The germline CDR1 and CDR2 sequences are SGHNT and YYREEE (reference sequence). The CDR3: CASSLSSGRALDEQFF. CDR3 DNA: TGTGCCAGCAGCTTATCTAGCGGGAGGGCCTTAGATGAGCAGTTCTTC.

This chain uses TRBV5-1 with TRBJ2-7; TRBD1 matches at 9 bases. Trimming removed 0 bases from V and 5 bases from J; junction bases left unmatched: 6. CDR1 SGHRS and CDR2 YFSETQ come from the germline V gene. The CDR3 is 15 residues long. The CDR3 nucleotides are TGCGCCAGCAGCTTGGAGGACAGGGGTTTTGACGAGCAGTACTTC. This sequence encodes CASSLEDRGFDEQYF.

A word on this clonotype: A much larger clone lies a single base off, so this may be a read error. CDR3 loop: CASSSDRGRVTQYF. CDR3 coding DNA: TGTGCCAGTAGTTCTGACAGGGGGAGAGTGACCCAGTACTTC. The chain couples TRBV19 to TRBJ2-5; 9 nucleotides line up with TRBD1. J was trimmed by 7 bases and V by 5 bases; bases with no gene match: 8. The CDR3 consists of 14 residues. Germline CDR1 is LNHDA and CDR2 is SQIVND (reference sequence).

This clonotype was seen repeatedly, ten times or more. The CDR3 DNA reads TGCAGTGCCGAGACGGGACTAGCGGGTTCCTACAATGAGCAGTTCTTC. Its protein product is CSAETGLAGSYNEQFF. The J gene is TRBJ2-1, the V gene TRBV20-1, with TRBD2 matching 12 bases. This CDR3 has 16 amino acids. Germline V gives CDR1 DFQATT, CDR2 SNEGSKA (reference sequence). The junction had 7 bases not matched to a gene; V was cut back by 6 bases and J by 1 base.

This clonotype appeared many times. CDR3 DNA: TGCAGTGCTAGATCTACAGGGGGCGCGTACGAGCAGTACTTC. Protein product: CSARSTGGAYEQYF. The chain joins TRBV20-1 to TRBJ2-7; 9 nucleotides agree with TRBD1. Germline CDR1 and CDR2: DFQATT and SNEGSKA (reference sequence). With V trimmed by 2 bases and J by 4 bases, 6 bases remained unmatched. This CDR3 is built from 14 residues.

This clonotype was picked up many times. The V gene is TRBV2, the J gene TRBJ2-1; 8 bases are shared with TRBD2. The CDR3 contains 16 residues. J gave up 0 bases and V 6 bases, and 7 bases lay outside the gene matches. Germline assignment: CDR1 SNHLY and CDR2 FYNNEI. CDR3 bases: TGTGCCAGCAGGCGGGGGGAGGGGAGCTCCTACAATGAGCAGTTCTTC. Amino acids: CASRRGEGSSYNEQFF.

In regard to this clonotype: One base separates it from a far larger clone, so it is likely a read error. The chain recombines TRBV27 with TRBJ1-2; D gene ambiguous. The CDR3 runs 13 residues. With 7 bases removed from V and 8 bases from J, the gap between germline ends came to 17 bases. The germline V gene has CDR1 MNHEY and CDR2 SMNVEV (reference sequence). The DNA for the CDR3 is TGTGCCAGCATTTTTTCCAGAACCATCGGCTACACCTTC. Translated: CASIFSRTIGYTF.

The chain couples TRBV30 to TRBJ2-1; TRBD1 matches at 9 bases. CDR1 and CDR2 (germline): GTSNPN, SVGIG (reference sequence). V shed 3 bases, J shed 4 bases, and the junction held 1 base outside the gene matches. The CDR3 runs 13 residues. The CDR3 bases are TGTGCCTGGAGGGACAGGGGTTACAATGAGCAGTTCTTC. This codes for CAWRDRGYNEQFF.

The table lists this clonotype with many counts. This rearrangement joins TRBV24-1 to TRBJ2-3; D gene unclear. The germline V gene has CDR1 KGHDR and CDR2 SFDVKD. Trimming stripped 11 bases from V and 0 bases from J, with 8 bases between. This CDR3 region has 12 residues. The CDR3 loop is CAIVTSTDTQYF. CDR3 bases: TGTGCCATCGTGACTAGCACAGATACGCAGTATTTT.